There are a few counts of the clone carrying this T cell receptor (beta chain). The antigen remains undetermined. These data come from a study of human T cells and chemical hapten exposure. Study context: The sensitizer, 2% DPC, was used on approximately 2 cm by approximately 2 cm of upper inner arm skin. Study-level results: Sensitizing with DPC caused no change in TCRs above 1 in 1000 frequency.

Unique molecular identifiers were attached to individual cDNA molecules during library preparation. TCRdb reanalysed the RACE reads using MiXCR and keeps one entry per CDR3 protein. The sample includes under 100,000 distinct CDR3 sequences, 11% of them seen just once. Documented time point: patch test 2, 6 weeks after DPC sensitization. Treatment reported: therapeutic diphenylcyclopropenone sensitization with weekly scalp DPC. The CDR3 is 14 residues long. The V gene end was trimmed by 6 bases and the J gene end by 3 bases; junction bases not matched to a gene: 5. Germline CDR1 MNHNY, CDR2 SVGAGI (reference sequence).

V and J are TRBV6-6 and TRBJ2-7, with 10 nucleotides matching TRBD1. This sequence was found in a woman aged 40 to 49 with alopecia areata. Some clones in this sample may be carry-over from other donors' samples. This material consisted of whole blood, taken in connection with sensitization to the hapten diphenylcyclopropenone (DPC). The CDR3 protein is CASSSGQGYYEQYF. CDR3 nucleotide sequence: TGTGCCAGCAGCTCGGGACAGGGGTACTACGAGCAGTACTTC.